The clone carrying this T cell receptor (beta chain) was seen a handful of times. Its specificity is not known. The sample comes from a study of T-cell reconstitution after alpha-beta-depleted transplantation in children. Study results and limitations: Recipient T cells and thymic progenitors that survived gave rise to the high TCRbeta diversity observed at day 60 in some patients. About two months after transplant, alpha-beta T cells reportedly came from several hundred expanded graft clones.

The CDR3 has 19 residues. Germline V gene lookup returns CDR1 SGDLS and CDR2 YYNGEE. V lost 5 bases, J lost 0 bases, and 17 bases stayed unmatched. Unique molecular identifiers were used to barcode this TCRbeta library. TCRdb used MiXCR to reprocess the PCR reads, holding one entry per CDR3 protein. The sample gives approximately 400,000 distinct CDR3 sequences, roughly 15% of which show up once; under 30% is in the top ten. J is TRBJ2-1 and V is TRBV9, with TRBD1 matching 7 bases. The material sequenced was PBMCs, mostly from graft donor cells, taken 360 days after TCRalphabeta/CD19-depleted stem cell transplant. The receptor's source is a boy under two years old who had a stem cell transplant for Wiskott-Aldrich syndrome, so the T cells may come from the graft donor. DNA for the CDR3: TGTGCCAGCAGTGAGGGACAGCCGACACCATTAAGCTCCTACAATGAGCAGTTCTTC. This encodes CASSEGQPTPLSSYNEQFF.